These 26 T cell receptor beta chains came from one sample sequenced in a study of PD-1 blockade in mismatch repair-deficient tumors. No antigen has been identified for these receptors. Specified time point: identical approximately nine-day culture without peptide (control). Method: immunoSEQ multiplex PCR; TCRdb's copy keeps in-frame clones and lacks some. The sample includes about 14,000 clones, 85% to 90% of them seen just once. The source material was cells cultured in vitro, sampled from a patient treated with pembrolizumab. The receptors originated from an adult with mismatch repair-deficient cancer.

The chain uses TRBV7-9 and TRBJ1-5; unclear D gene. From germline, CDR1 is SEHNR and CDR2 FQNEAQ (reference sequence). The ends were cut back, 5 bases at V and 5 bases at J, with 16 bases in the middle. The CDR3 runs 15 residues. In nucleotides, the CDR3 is TGTGCCAGCAGCCCAGGTGGTCCCGGTGATCAGCCCCAGCATTTT. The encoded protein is CASSPGGPGDQPQHF.

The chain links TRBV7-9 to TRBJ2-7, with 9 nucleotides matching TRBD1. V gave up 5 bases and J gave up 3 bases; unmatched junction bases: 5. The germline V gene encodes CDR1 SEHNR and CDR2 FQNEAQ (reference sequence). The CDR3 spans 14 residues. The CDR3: CASSHWDRDYEQYF. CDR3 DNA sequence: TGTGCCAGCAGCCACTGGGACAGGGACTACGAGCAGTACTTC.

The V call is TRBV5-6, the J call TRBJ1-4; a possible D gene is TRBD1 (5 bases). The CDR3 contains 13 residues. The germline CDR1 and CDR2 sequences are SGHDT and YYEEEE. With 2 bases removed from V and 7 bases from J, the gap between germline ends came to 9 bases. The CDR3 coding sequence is TGTGCCAGCAGCTTCGGGGCGGTTGAAAAACTGTTTTTT. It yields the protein CASSFGAVEKLFF.

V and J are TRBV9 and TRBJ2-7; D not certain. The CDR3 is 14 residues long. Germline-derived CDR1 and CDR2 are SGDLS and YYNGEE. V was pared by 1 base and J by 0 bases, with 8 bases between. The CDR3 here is CASSVSVSSYEQYF. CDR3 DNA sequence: TGTGCCAGCAGCGTATCTGTAAGCTCCTACGAGCAGTACTTC.

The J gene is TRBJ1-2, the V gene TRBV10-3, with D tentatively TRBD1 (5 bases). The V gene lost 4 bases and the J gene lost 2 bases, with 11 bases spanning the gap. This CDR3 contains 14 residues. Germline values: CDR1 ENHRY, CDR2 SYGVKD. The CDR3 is CAISGGDANYGYTF. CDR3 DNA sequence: TGTGCCATCAGTGGAGGGGACGCGAACTATGGCTACACCTTC.

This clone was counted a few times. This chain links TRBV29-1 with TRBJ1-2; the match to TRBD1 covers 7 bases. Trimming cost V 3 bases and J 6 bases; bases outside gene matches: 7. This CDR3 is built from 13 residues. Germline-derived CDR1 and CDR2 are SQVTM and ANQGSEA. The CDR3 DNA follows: TGCAGCGTTGATCCCAGACAGGGTAATGGCTACACCTTC. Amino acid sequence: CSVDPRQGNGYTF.

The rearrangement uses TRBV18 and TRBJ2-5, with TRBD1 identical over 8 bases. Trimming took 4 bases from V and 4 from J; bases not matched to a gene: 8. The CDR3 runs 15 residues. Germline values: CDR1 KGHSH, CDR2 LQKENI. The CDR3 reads CASSLDRVRVETQYF. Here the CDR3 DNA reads TGTGCCAGCTCACTGGACAGGGTGCGGGTAGAGACCCAGTACTTC.

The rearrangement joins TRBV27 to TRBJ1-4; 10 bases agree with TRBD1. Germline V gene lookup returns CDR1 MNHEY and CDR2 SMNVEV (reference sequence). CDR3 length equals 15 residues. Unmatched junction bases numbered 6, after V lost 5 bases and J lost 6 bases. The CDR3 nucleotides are TGTGCCAGCAGTGCTAGGACAGGGGGAGATGAAAAACTGTTTTTT. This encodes CASSARTGGDEKLFF. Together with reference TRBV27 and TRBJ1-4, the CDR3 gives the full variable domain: EAQVTQNPRYLITVTGKKLTVTCSQNMNHEYMSWYRQDPGLGLRQIYYSMNVEVTDKGDVPEGYKVSRKEKRNFPLILESPSPNQTSLYFCASSARTGGDEKLFFGSGTQLSVL.

This CDR3 reads CASSMTGTVAKNIQYF. CDR3 nucleotides: TGTGCCAGTAGTATGACCGGGACAGTAGCCAAAAACATTCAGTACTTC. V is TRBV19 and J is TRBJ2-4; TRBD1 matches at 7 bases. The CDR3 loop spans 16 amino acids. V gave up 3 bases and J gave up 0 bases; unmatched junction bases: 5. The germline gives CDR1 LNHDA, CDR2 SQIVND (reference sequence).

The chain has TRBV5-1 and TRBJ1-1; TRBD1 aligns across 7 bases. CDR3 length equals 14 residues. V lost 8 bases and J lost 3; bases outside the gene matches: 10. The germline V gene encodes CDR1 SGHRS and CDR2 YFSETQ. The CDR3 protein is CASSLQGSDTEAFF. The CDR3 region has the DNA TGCGCCAGTTCTCTACAGGGGTCCGACACTGAAGCTTTCTTT.

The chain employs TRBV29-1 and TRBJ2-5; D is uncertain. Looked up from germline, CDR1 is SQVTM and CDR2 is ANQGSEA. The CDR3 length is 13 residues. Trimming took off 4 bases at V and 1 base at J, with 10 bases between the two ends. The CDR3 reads CSVGSSPQETQYF. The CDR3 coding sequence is TGCAGCGTTGGGTCTAGTCCCCAAGAGACCCAGTACTTC.

This chain's CDR3 is CASSSGQGVQRYGYTF. DNA of the CDR3: TGTGCCAGCAGCTCCGGACAGGGGGTTCAACGATATGGCTACACCTTC. The rearrangement joins TRBV7-8 to TRBJ1-2, with 10 bases aligning to TRBD1. V shed 4 bases, J shed 5 bases, and the junction held 10 bases outside the gene matches. Germline CDR1 reads SGHVS; CDR2 reads FQNEAQ. The CDR3 loop spans 16 amino acids.

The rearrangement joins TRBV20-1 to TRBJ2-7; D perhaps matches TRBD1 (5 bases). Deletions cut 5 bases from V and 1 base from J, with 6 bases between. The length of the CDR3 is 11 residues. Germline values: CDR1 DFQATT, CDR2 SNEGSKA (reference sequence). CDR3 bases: TGCAGTGCTGACAGATCCTACGAGCAGTACTTC. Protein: CSADRSYEQYF.

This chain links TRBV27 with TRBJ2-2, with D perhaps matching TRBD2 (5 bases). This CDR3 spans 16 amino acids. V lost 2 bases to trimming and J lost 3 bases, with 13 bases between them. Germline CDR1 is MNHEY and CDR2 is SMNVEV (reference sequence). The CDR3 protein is CASSLKPGSHTGELFF. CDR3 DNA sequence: TGTGCCAGCAGTTTAAAACCGGGATCCCACACCGGGGAGCTGTTTTTT.

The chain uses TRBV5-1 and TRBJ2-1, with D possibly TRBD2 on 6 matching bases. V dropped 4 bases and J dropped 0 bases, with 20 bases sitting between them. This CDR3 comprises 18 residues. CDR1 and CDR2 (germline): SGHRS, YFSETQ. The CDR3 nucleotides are TGCGCCAGCAGCGGGGGATTAGGAGCGGGTAGCTCCTACAATGAGCAGTTCTTC. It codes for CASSGGLGAGSSYNEQFF.

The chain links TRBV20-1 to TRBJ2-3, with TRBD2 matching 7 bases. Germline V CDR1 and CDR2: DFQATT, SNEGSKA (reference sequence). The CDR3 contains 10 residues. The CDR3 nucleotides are TGCAGGACGGGGGGAAATACGCAGTATTTT. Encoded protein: CRTGGNTQYF.

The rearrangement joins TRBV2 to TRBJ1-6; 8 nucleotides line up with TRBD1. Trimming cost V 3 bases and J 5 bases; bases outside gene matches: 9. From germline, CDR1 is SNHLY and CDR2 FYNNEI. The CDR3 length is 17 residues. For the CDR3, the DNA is TGTGCCAGCAGTGATCCGGGACAGGCCATCAATAATTCACCCCTCCACTTT. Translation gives CASSDPGQAINNSPLHF.

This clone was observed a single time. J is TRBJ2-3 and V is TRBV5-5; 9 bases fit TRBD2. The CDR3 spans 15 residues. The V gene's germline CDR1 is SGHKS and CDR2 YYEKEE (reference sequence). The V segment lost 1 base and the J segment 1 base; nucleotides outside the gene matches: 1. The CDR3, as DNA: TGTGCCAGCAGCTTGCAGCGGGGGGGCACAGATACGCAGTATTTT. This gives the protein CASSLQRGGTDTQYF.

Written as DNA, the CDR3 is TGTGCCAGCAGCTCGCCACCGGGACTAGCGGGAGTGGATGAGCAGTTCTTC. It translates to CASSSPPGLAGVDEQFF. The chain combines TRBV11-1 with TRBJ2-1; 14 nucleotides agree with TRBD2. After removal of 4 bases from V and 8 bases from J, the junction contained 10 bases not matched to a gene. CDR3 length: 17 residues. Germline CDR1 is SGHAT and CDR2 is FQDESV (reference sequence).

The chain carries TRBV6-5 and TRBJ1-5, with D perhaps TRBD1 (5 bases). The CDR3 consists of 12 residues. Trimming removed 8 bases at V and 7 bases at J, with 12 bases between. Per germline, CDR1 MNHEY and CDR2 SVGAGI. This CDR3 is CASQSRGQPQHF. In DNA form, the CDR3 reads TGTGCCAGCCAATCCCGGGGCCAGCCCCAGCATTTT.

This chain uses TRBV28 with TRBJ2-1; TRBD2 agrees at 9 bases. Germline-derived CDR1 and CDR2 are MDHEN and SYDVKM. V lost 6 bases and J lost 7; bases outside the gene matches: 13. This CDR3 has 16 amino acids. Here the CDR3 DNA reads TGTGCCAGCAGCCCTGCTGCGGCTCTAGCGGGGAATGAGCAGTTCTTC. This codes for CASSPAAALAGNEQFF.

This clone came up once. The CDR3 DNA sequence: TGTGCCAGCAGTCCGGCGGGGGAGGAGGGCACAGATACGCAGTATTTT. This gives the protein CASSPAGEEGTDTQYF. The chain uses TRBV11-2 and TRBJ2-3; the match to TRBD2 covers 7 bases. Unmatched junction bases numbered 10, after V lost 6 bases and J lost 1 base. This CDR3 is built from 16 residues. Per the germline V gene, CDR1 is SGHAT and CDR2 is FQNNGV.

The CDR3 sequence is CASSLLTSGSITDTQYF. Written as DNA, the CDR3 is TGTGCCAGCAGCCTCCTGACTAGCGGGAGCATCACGGATACGCAGTATTTT. The chain couples TRBV28 to TRBJ2-3, with TRBD2 matching 12 bases. This CDR3 region has 17 residues. With V trimmed by 6 bases and J by 6 bases, 13 bases remained unmatched. The germline CDR1 and CDR2 sequences are MDHEN and SYDVKM.

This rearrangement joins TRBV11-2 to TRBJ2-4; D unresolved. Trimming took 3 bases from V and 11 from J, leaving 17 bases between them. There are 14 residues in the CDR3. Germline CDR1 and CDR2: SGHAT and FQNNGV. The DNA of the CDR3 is TGTGCCAGCAGCTTGGATATCACCTTTCCCCTTCAGTACTTC. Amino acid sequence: CASSLDITFPLQYF.

The CDR3 sequence is CASSMAQGSYEQYF. CDR3 sequence (DNA): TGTGCCAGCTCAATGGCGCAGGGTTCCTACGAGCAGTACTTC. This chain links TRBV18 with TRBJ2-7; tentative D call: TRBD1 (5 bases). V was shortened by 5 bases and J by 1 base, with 12 bases between the two germline ends. The CDR3 contains 14 residues. CDR1 and CDR2 from the germline V gene are KGHSH and LQKENI.

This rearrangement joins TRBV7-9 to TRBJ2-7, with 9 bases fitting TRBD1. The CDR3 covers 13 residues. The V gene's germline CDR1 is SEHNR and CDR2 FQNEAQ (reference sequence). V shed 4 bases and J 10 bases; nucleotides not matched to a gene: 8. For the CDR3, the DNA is TGTGCCAGCAGCTCTTCCGGGACAGGGTATCAGTACTTC. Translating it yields CASSSSGTGYQYF.